The rows below give T cell receptor beta chains drawn from one sample of a study of early T cells in non-severe SARS-CoV-2 infection. MiXCR was run by TCRdb on the 5' RACE reads, yielding one entry per CDR3 protein. The data contain 80,000 or so distinct CDR3 sequences, approximately 12% of them singletons. Specimen: whole blood. All receptors derive from an adult who was a healthcare worker with PCR-confirmed SARS-CoV-2 infection or an uninfected control (not recorded which). CDR3s include the opening cysteine and the closing phenylalanine or tryptophan. The D gene is left open where the match is weak. A clone size is listed for some rows: how often the clone was seen (once, few, many), or a class if it is expanded.

cdr3_aa	cdr3_nt	clone_size	v_call	j_call	d_call
CASSLDRGGSSYNSPLHF	TGCGCCAGCAGCTTGGACAGGGGCGGTAGCTCCTATAATTCACCCCTCCACTTT	few	TRBV5-1	TRBJ1-6	TRBD1
CSARDRGEYEQYF	TGCAGTGCCCGGGACAGGGGAGAATACGAGCAGTACTTC	medium-sized	TRBV20-1	TRBJ2-7	TRBD1
CASAVGRKNIQYF	TGTGCCAGCGCCGTGGGACGCAAAAACATTCAGTACTTC	few	TRBV2	TRBJ2-4	.
CASSQAAKNIQYF	TGTGCCAGCTCACAGGCAGCCAAAAACATTCAGTACTTC	few	TRBV18	TRBJ2-4	.
CASSEAQGGGTEAFF	TGTGCCAGCAGTGAAGCGCAGGGAGGTGGCACTGAAGCTTTCTTT	.	TRBV6-1	TRBJ1-1	.
CASNNQGLADYEQYF	TGTGCCAGCAACAACCAAGGACTAGCGGACTACGAGCAGTACTTC	few	TRBV11-2	TRBJ2-7	TRBD2
CSAFRTSGNEQFF	TGCAGTGCTTTCCGGACTAGCGGTAATGAGCAGTTCTTC	many	TRBV20-1	TRBJ2-1	TRBD2
CASRSGLYNEQFF	TGTGCCAGCAGGTCGGGACTTTACAATGAGCAGTTCTTC	.	TRBV7-2	TRBJ2-1	.
CASSLRTDYGYTF	TGTGCCAGCAGTCTACGGACAGACTATGGCTACACCTTC	.	TRBV12-3/TRBV12-4	TRBJ1-2	.
CSVVGGFEQYF	TGCAGCGTTGTGGGGGGGTTCGAGCAGTACTTC	few	TRBV29-1	TRBJ2-7	TRBD2
CASSLSASGGSPLHF	TGTGCCAGCAGTCTATCAGCCTCTGGGGGTTCACCCCTCCACTTT	.	TRBV27	TRBJ1-6	.
CASSPSGGTDTQYF	TGTGCCAGCAGTCCTAGCGGGGGCACAGATACGCAGTATTTT	many	TRBV12-3/TRBV12-4	TRBJ2-3	TRBD2
CASSPGLAGSNEQFF	TGTGCCAGCTCACCGGGACTAGCGGGGTCAAATGAGCAGTTCTTC	few	TRBV18	TRBJ2-1	TRBD2
CASSHTPQEAKNIQYF	TGTGCCAGCAGCCACACTCCTCAGGAGGCCAAAAACATTCAGTACTTC	few	TRBV7-9	TRBJ2-4	.
CASSQDGSGSIREYF	TGCGCCAGCAGCCAAGATGGGAGCGGTTCTATCAGGGAGTACTTC	.	TRBV4-1	TRBJ2-5	.
CASRASETDTQYF	TGTGCCAGCAGAGCTAGCGAGACAGATACGCAGTATTTT	.	TRBV2	TRBJ2-3	.
CASSVTLPPRPGVVPSSYNEQFF	TGTGCCAGCAGCGTAACTCTTCCCCCCCGGCCAGGAGTGGTGCCGAGCTCCTACAATGAGCAGTTCTTC	.	TRBV9	TRBJ2-1	.
CASSFPGTGGSNTQYF	TGTGCCAGCAGCTTCCCCGGGACAGGGGGCTCTAATACGCAGTATTTT	many	TRBV7-9	TRBJ2-3	TRBD1
CASSLGLTRNEQFF	TGTGCCAGCAGCTTAGGTCTCACCCGCAATGAGCAGTTCTTC	many	TRBV7-3	TRBJ2-1	.
CASSLALPTGLREKLFF	TGTGCCAGCAGCTTAGCCCTTCCCACAGGGCTAAGGGAAAAACTGTTTTTT	.	TRBV7-8	TRBJ1-4	.
CSAGLADSSEQYF	TGCAGTGCAGGACTAGCGGACTCATCCGAGCAGTACTTC	.	TRBV20-1	TRBJ2-7	TRBD2
CASSSTANTGELFF	TGTGCCAGCAGCTCTACAGCGAACACCGGGGAGCTGTTTTTT	many	TRBV7-9	TRBJ2-2	.
CATSRWTRTDTQYF	TGTGCCACCAGCAGATGGACCCGCACAGATACGCAGTATTTT	few	TRBV15	TRBJ2-3	.
CASSLDRGGAETQYF	TGTGCCAGCAGCCTTGACAGGGGGGGCGCAGAGACCCAGTACTTC	many	TRBV4-2	TRBJ2-5	TRBD1
CSVVQGAGNQPQHF	TGCAGCGTAGTTCAGGGGGCCGGCAATCAGCCCCAGCATTTT	.	TRBV29-1	TRBJ1-5	TRBD1